Reported below is one TCR beta chain. The data are from a study of blood T cell repertoires in COVID-19. The wider study: Samples of COVID-19 (acute and convalescent) were obtained from the United States, Italy and Spain.

Study processing details: Reference gene primer amplification gave estimated nucleated cell counts. Clones were sequenced by immunoSEQ multiplex PCR, and TCRdb holds only the in-frame ones, with some missing. That table supplies the V and J calls and clone size; D and trimming were determined from the DNA. The table includes around 200,000 clones, nearly 90% detected once. The study recruited people aged roughly 18 to 95 years across around 24 US areas. Assignment of participants to cohorts was predicated upon participant-reported clinical history. Trimming removed 0 bases from V and 2 bases from J, with 16 bases in between. This CDR3 has 16 amino acids. Per germline, CDR1 GTSNPN and CDR2 SVGIG (reference sequence).

The origin of this receptor is a woman aged 40 to 50 with acute COVID-19. The chain employs TRBV30 and TRBJ1-2; unclear D gene. The sequenced material came from PBMCs or T cells enriched from blood (not recorded which). Here the CDR3 reads CAWSVRLWVTNYGYTF. CDR3 DNA sequence: TGTGCCTGGAGTGTACGACTCTGGGTGACGAACTATGGCTACACCTTC.